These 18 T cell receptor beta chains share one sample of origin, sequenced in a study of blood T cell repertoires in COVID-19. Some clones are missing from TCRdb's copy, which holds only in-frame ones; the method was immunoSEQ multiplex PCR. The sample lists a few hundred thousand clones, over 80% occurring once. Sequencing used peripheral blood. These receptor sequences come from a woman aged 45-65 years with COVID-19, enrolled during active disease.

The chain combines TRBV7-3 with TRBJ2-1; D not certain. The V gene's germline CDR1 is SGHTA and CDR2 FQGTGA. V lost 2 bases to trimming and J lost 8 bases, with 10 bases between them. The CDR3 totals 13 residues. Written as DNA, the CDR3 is TGTGCCAGCAGCTTAGGAGTCGTCTATGAGCAGTTCTTC. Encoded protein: CASSLGVVYEQFF.

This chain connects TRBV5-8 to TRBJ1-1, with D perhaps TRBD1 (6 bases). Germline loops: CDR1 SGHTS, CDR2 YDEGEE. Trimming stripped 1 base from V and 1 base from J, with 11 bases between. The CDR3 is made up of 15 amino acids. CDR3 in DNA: TGTGCCAGCAGCTTGAGGGGGACCCAGAACACTGAAGCTTTCTTT. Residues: CASSLRGTQNTEAFF.

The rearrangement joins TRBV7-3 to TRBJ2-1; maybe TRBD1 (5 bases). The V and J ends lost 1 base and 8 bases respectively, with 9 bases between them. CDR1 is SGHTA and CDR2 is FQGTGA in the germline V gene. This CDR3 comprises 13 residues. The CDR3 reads CASSLIGVDEQFF. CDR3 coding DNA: TGTGCCAGCAGCTTAATAGGGGTCGATGAGCAGTTCTTC. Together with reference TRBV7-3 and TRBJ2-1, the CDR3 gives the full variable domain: GAGVSQTPSNKVTEKGKYVELRCDPISGHTALYWYRQSLGQGPEFLIYFQGTGAADDSGLPNDRFFAVRPEGSVSTLKIQRTERGDSAVYLCASSLIGVDEQFFGPGTRLTVL.

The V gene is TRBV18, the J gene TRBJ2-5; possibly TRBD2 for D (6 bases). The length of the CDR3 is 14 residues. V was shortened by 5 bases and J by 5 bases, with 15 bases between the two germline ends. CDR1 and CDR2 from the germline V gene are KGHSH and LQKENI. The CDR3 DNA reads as TGTGCCAGCTCAACTTCTAGCGTCGGGGAGACCCAGTACTTC. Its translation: CASSTSSVGETQYF.

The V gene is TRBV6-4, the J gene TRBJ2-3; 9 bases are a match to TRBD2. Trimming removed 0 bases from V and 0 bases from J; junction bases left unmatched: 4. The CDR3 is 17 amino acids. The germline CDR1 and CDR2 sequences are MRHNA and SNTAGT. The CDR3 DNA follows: TGTGCCAGCAGTGACTCGGGAACTAGCGGGAGCACAGATACGCAGTATTTT. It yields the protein CASSDSGTSGSTDTQYF.

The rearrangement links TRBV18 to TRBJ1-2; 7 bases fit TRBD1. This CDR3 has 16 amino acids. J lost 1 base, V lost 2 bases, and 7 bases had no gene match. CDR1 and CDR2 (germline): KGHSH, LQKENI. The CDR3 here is CASSPGPTGINYGYTF. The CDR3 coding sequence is TGTGCCAGCTCACCAGGTCCGACAGGGATTAACTATGGCTACACCTTC.

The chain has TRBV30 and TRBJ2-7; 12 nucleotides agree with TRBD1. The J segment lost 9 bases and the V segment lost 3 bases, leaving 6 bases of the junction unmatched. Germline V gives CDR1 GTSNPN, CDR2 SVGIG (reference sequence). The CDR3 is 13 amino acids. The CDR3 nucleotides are TGTGCCTGGAGGGGGGACAGGGGGCAGGTGCAGTACTTC. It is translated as CAWRGDRGQVQYF.

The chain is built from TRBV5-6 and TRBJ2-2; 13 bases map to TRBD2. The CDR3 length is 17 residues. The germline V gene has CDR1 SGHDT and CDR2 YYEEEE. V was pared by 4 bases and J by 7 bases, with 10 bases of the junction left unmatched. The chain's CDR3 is CASSPPGLAGDVGELFF. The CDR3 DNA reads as TGTGCCAGCAGCCCACCCGGACTAGCGGGAGATGTCGGGGAGCTGTTTTTT.

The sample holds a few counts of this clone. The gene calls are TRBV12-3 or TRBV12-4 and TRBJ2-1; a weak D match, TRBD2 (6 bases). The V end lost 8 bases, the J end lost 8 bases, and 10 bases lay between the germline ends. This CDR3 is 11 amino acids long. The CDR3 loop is CASAKRDEQFF. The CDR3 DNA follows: TGTGCCAGCGCGAAGCGGGATGAGCAGTTCTTC.

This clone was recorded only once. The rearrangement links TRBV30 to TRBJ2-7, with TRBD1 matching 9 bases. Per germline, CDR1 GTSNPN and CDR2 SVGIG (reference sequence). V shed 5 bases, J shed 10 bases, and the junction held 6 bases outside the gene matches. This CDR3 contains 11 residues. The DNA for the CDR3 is TGTGCCTGGTGGGACAGGGATGTTCAGTACTTC. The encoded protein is CAWWDRDVQYF.

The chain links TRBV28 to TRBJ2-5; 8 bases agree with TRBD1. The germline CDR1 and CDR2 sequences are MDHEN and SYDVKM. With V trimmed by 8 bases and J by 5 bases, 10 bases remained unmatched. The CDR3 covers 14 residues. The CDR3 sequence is CASHLTGEKETQYF. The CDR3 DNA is TGTGCCAGCCACTTGACAGGGGAGAAGGAGACCCAGTACTTC.

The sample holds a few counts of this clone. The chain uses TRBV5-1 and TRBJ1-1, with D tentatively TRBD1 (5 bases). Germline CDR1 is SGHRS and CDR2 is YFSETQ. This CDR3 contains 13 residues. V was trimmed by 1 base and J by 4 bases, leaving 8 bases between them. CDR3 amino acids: CASSLWGGTEAFF. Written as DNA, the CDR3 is TGCGCCAGCAGCTTGTGGGGGGGCACTGAAGCTTTCTTT.

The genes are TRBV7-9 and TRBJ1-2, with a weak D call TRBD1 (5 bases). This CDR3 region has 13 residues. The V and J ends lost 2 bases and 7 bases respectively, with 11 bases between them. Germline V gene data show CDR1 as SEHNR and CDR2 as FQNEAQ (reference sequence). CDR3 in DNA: TGTGCCAGCAGCTTAATTGGGGGAGGTGGCTACACCTTC. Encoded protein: CASSLIGGGGYTF.

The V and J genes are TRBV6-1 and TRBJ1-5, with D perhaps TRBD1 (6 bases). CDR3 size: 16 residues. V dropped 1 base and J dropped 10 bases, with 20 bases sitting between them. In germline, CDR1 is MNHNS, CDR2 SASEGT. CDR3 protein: CASSEERVGGRRPQHF. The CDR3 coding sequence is TGTGCCAGCAGTGAAGAACGGGTCGGGGGGCGGAGACCCCAGCATTTT.

CDR3 protein: CASSPTLAEETQYF. For the CDR3, the DNA is TGTGCCAGCAGCCCAACCCTAGCGGAAGAGACCCAGTACTTC. V is TRBV4-2 and J is TRBJ2-5; 7 bases agree with TRBD2. Trimming removed 4 bases from V and 3 bases from J; junction bases left unmatched: 5. Germline-derived CDR1 and CDR2 are LGHNA and YNFKEQ. The CDR3 totals 14 residues.

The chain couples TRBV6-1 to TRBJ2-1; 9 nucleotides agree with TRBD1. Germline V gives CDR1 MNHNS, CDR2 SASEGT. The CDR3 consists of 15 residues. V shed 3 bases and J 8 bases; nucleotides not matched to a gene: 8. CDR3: CASSDRDRVIYEQFF. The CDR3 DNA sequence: TGTGCCAGCAGTGACCGGGACAGGGTGATCTATGAGCAGTTCTTC.

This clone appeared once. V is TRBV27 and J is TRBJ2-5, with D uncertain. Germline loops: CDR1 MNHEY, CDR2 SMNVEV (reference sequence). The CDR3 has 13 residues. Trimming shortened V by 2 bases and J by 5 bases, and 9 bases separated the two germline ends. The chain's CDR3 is CASSLRVWETQYF. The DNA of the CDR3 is TGTGCCAGCAGTTTACGGGTCTGGGAGACCCAGTACTTC.

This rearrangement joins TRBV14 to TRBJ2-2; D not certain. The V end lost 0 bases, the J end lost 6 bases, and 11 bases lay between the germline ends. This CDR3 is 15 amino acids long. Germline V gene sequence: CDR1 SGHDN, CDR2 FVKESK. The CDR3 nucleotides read TGTGCCAGCAGCCAAGATAGAATTGTGGCCGGGGAGCTGTTTTTT. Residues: CASSQDRIVAGELFF.